Sequencing of this TCR beta chain was carried out in a study of shared clonotypes between healthy human individuals. Notes on the study in general: Rarefaction analysis demonstrated incomplete sorted-subset sequencing notwithstanding large depth.

This CDR3 comprises 15 residues. Germline lookup yields CDR1 LNHDA and CDR2 SQIVND (reference sequence). The V end lost 1 base, the J end lost 2 bases, and 9 bases lay between the germline ends. The table came from immunoSEQ multiplex PCR; TCRdb's copy has only in-frame clones and leaves some out. Among approximately 720,000 clones listed, approximately 79% were seen once. Comments on this clone: Its antigen remains unidentified.

All donors were healthy HIV-negative adults lacking recent acute infections or vaccinations. Splitting the CD4+ cells yielded a CD45RA+ naive subset and a CD45RA-negative memory subset. The sample consisted of memory CD4+ T cells sorted from blood. Subset here: CD45RA-negative fraction. The TCR sequence derives from a woman in her twenties or thirties in good health. V is TRBV19 and J is TRBJ1-5; D gene uncertain. CDR3 region: CASSIAVSGNQPQHF. The CDR3 region has the DNA TGTGCCAGTAGTATAGCGGTCTCCGGCAATCAGCCCCAGCATTTT.